Listed below are T cell receptor beta chains from one sample, sequenced in a study of blood T cells in healthy people across ages. MiXCR, applied by TCRdb to the 5' RACE reads, yields one record per CDR3 protein. The sample contains some 690,000 distinct CDR3 sequences, roughly 20% of which appear only once. The sequenced material came from blood. These receptors all stem from a man in his 70s in good health. CDR3s include the opening cysteine and the closing phenylalanine or tryptophan. A D gene is named only where the DNA matches it firmly. Rows give clone size only sometimes, using once, few, many, or a class for an expanded clone.

TGCAGTGAGGAGAAGCAGGGAGGACTAGCTCGGGAGCAGTTCTTC	CSEEKQGGLAREQFF	TRBD2	15	few	TRBJ2-1	TRBV20-1
TGCAGTGCTAGAGATCCCCTAGCGAGGAATGAGCAGTTCTTC	CSARDPLARNEQFF	NA	14	many	TRBJ2-1	TRBV20-1
TGTGCCAGCAGTCAAGTGAGGGCGAACACTGAAGCTTTCTTT	CASSQVRANTEAFF	NA	14	NA	TRBJ1-1	TRBV6-2/TRBV6-3
TGTGCCAGCAGCATCCGACTAGCGGGAGTCAATGAGCAGTTCTTC	CASSIRLAGVNEQFF	TRBD2	15	NA	TRBJ2-1	TRBV7-7
TGTGCCAGCAGTTCGGCTAGCGGTGCAGCGACCCAGTACTTC	CASSSASGAATQYF	TRBD2	14	few	TRBJ2-5	TRBV12-3/TRBV12-4
TGCGCCAGCAGCTCCATCATCGGGATTCCCGGGGAGCTGTTTTTT	CASSSIIGIPGELFF	NA	15	few	TRBJ2-2	TRBV5-1
TGCAGTGCTAGAGATGGGGCTAGCCCTTACCAAGAGACCCAGTACTTC	CSARDGASPYQETQYF	NA	16	many	TRBJ2-5	TRBV20-1
TGCGCCAGCAGCTTGGCGGGAGGACTGACGAACACTGAAGCTTTCTTT	CASSLAGGLTNTEAFF	NA	16	many	TRBJ1-1	TRBV5-1
TGTGCCAGCAGGGGGGACAGCACTAACTATGGCTACACCTTC	CASRGDSTNYGYTF	TRBD1	14	few	TRBJ1-2	TRBV2
TGCAGTGCTCGCGGGGGGGCCACCTACAATGAGCAGTTCTTC	CSARGGATYNEQFF	TRBD2	14	few	TRBJ2-1	TRBV20-1
TGTGCCAGCAGTTTCTCCAGGGAAGAGACCCAGTACTTC	CASSFSREETQYF	NA	13	many	TRBJ2-5	TRBV6-5
TGCGCCAGCAGCTTATACACCTATGGCTACACCTTC	CASSLYTYGYTF	NA	12	once	TRBJ1-2	TRBV5-1
TGTGCCAGCAGTCCAAACCGGGACAGGGCACTGGAACTGTTTTTT	CASSPNRDRALELFF	TRBD1	15	few	TRBJ1-4	TRBV12-3/TRBV12-4
TGTGCCAGCAGTTTACCCTTTGGTTCAGGGAGCCGAAAGACCCAGTACTTC	CASSLPFGSGSRKTQYF	NA	17	NA	TRBJ2-5	TRBV28
TGTGCCAGCAGTTTATCCGGACCTCCCACAAATGAGCAGTTCTTC	CASSLSGPPTNEQFF	NA	15	NA	TRBJ2-1	TRBV27
TGCGCCAGCAGCTTGGAGGGGTTTTATAATTCACCCCTCCACTTT	CASSLEGFYNSPLHF	NA	15	NA	TRBJ1-6	TRBV5-1
TGTGCCATCAGTGAAACAGGAGGGTCACCCCTCCACTTT	CAISETGGSPLHF	NA	13	few	TRBJ1-6	TRBV10-3
TGTGCCAGCAGCTCCTTAGCGGGGGGGCCTCTCCATGAGCAGTTCTTC	CASSSLAGGPLHEQFF	TRBD2	16	NA	TRBJ2-1	TRBV7-9
TGTGCCAGCAGTGGGTTAACGAACACCGGGGAGCTGTTTTTT	CASSGLTNTGELFF	NA	14	NA	TRBJ2-2	TRBV2
TGTGCCAGCAGTCCGACTAGCCGGATCACAGATACGCAGTATTTT	CASSPTSRITDTQYF	TRBD2	15	NA	TRBJ2-3	TRBV6-2/TRBV6-3
TGTGCCAGCAGTTTATTGGGGAGCTCCTATAATTCACCCCTCCACTTT	CASSLLGSSYNSPLHF	NA	16	few	TRBJ1-6	TRBV28
TGTGCCAGCACCGCCCAGGGCGGCGACACCTACAATGAGCAGTTCTTC	CASTAQGGDTYNEQFF	NA	16	few	TRBJ2-1	TRBV11-3
TGTGCCAGCAGTTTGAAAGGGGGCAATCAGCCCCAGCATTTT	CASSLKGGNQPQHF	NA	14	NA	TRBJ1-5	TRBV27
TGCGCCAGCAGCTTGGTTGACAGCCAAGAGACCCAGTACTTC	CASSLVDSQETQYF	NA	14	NA	TRBJ2-5	TRBV5-1
TGTGCCAGCAGCTTAGCAGCGGGGGGCTCCACAGATACGCAGTATTTT	CASSLAAGGSTDTQYF	TRBD2	16	many	TRBJ2-3	TRBV7-6
TGTGCCAGCACCGGAACAGGGAGGACTGAAGCTTTCTTT	CASTGTGRTEAFF	NA	13	few	TRBJ1-1	TRBV3-1
TGCGCCAGCAGCCAAGATCAAATAGGGGGAGGGTTGGACTATGGCTACACCTTC	CASSQDQIGGGLDYGYTF	NA	18	few	TRBJ1-2	TRBV4-1
TGCAGCGTTGACCAACCAGGGAACACTGAAGCTTTCTTT	CSVDQPGNTEAFF	NA	13	NA	TRBJ1-1	TRBV29-1
TGTGCCAGCTCTCAAATCTCAGGGGCTGGGGCCAACGTCCTGACTTTC	CASSQISGAGANVLTF	NA	16	many	TRBJ2-6	TRBV18
TGTGCCAGCATGAGGACAGGGACGAGTAACGAGCAGTACTTC	CASMRTGTSNEQYF	TRBD1	14	few	TRBJ2-7	TRBV6-6
TGTGCCAGCAGTTCCCCGGGACTAGCGGGGGTGTATGAGCAGTTCTTC	CASSSPGLAGVYEQFF	TRBD2	16	few	TRBJ2-1	TRBV28
TGTGCCAGCAGTTTTCGGTTGACTAACGGGGGGAGCAATGAGCAGTTCTTC	CASSFRLTNGGSNEQFF	TRBD2	17	NA	TRBJ2-1	TRBV12-3/TRBV12-4
TGCAGTGCTAGAGACCCTTGGACAGGGCATTTTCCACCCCTCCACTTT	CSARDPWTGHFPPLHF	TRBD1	16	few	TRBJ1-6	TRBV20-1
TGCAGTGCTGTCGGGCACGATAACAATGAGCAGTTCTTC	CSAVGHDNNEQFF	NA	13	NA	TRBJ2-1	TRBV20-1
TGCGCCAGCAGCTTGGAAGGACAAAGACCTTATGGCTACACCTTC	CASSLEGQRPYGYTF	NA	15	few	TRBJ1-2	TRBV5-1
TGTGCCAGCAGTCTTAAAGGGGTGTCGAATGAGCAGTTCTTC	CASSLKGVSNEQFF	NA	14	NA	TRBJ2-1	TRBV11-2
TGCAGTGCCCTAGCGGGAGGCCCATACAATGAGCAGTTCTTC	CSALAGGPYNEQFF	TRBD2	14	NA	TRBJ2-1	TRBV20-1
TGCGCCAGCAGCTACTTACCTGGTGGCGGGAGCATACCTAGCACAGATACGCAGTATTTT	CASSYLPGGGSIPSTDTQYF	TRBD2	20	NA	TRBJ2-3	TRBV4-1
TGTGCCAGCAGCTTAGGTAGCCGAATAGGGCAAGAGACCCAGTACTTC	CASSLGSRIGQETQYF	NA	16	NA	TRBJ2-5	TRBV7-3
TGTGCCAGCAGCGAGCGGGGGGTGTACACCTTC	CASSERGVYTF	NA	11	few	TRBJ1-2	TRBV9
TGCAGCGTTTCTGACAGGGCAATTAGCTCTGGGGCCAACGTCCTGACTTTC	CSVSDRAISSGANVLTF	TRBD1	17	NA	TRBJ2-6	TRBV29-1
TGTGCCAGCAGCCAGTCGAGGACTGGCACAGATACGCAGTATTTT	CASSQSRTGTDTQYF	NA	15	few	TRBJ2-3	TRBV3-1
TGCAGTGCTAGTATCGTCGTTAGGAGCTCCTATAATTCACCCCTCCACTTT	CSASIVVRSSYNSPLHF	NA	17	few	TRBJ1-6	TRBV20-1
TGTGCCAGCAGCCTGGGGCCGGGCAAGGGCAATCAGCCCCAGCATTTT	CASSLGPGKGNQPQHF	NA	16	NA	TRBJ1-5	TRBV12-3/TRBV12-4
TGCGCCAGCAGCTCAGGGGCTAAGACTGAAGCTTTCTTT	CASSSGAKTEAFF	NA	13	many	TRBJ1-1	TRBV5-1
TGCAGCGTTGAATCCATGAACTATGGCTACACCTTC	CSVESMNYGYTF	NA	12	few	TRBJ1-2	TRBV29-1
TGTGCCAGCAGCCAAGAATCGCAGGGAAAAAACATTCAGTACTTC	CASSQESQGKNIQYF	NA	15	few	TRBJ2-4	TRBV4-2
TGTGCCAGCAGCCAGGACTGGTTCAATGAGCAGTTCTTC	CASSQDWFNEQFF	NA	13	NA	TRBJ2-1	TRBV14
TGTGCCAGCAGTGGACAGGGGGGGAACGAGCAGTACTTC	CASSGQGGNEQYF	TRBD1	13	NA	TRBJ2-7	TRBV6-5
TGTGCCAGCAGCTCGGGACCGCCGGCGCAGTTCTTC	CASSSGPPAQFF	NA	12	NA	TRBJ2-1	TRBV5-6
TGTGCCACCAAACTAAGGGACAGGGAGGAGACCCAGTACTTC	CATKLRDREETQYF	TRBD1	14	few	TRBJ2-5	TRBV6-1
TGTGCCAGCAGTCCAGGGACTGCCAGGAGGAATCAGCCCCAGCATTTT	CASSPGTARRNQPQHF	NA	16	NA	TRBJ1-5	TRBV27
TGTGCCAGCAGCTCCCCGTTAGCGGGGGGCAATGAGCAGTTCTTC	CASSSPLAGGNEQFF	TRBD2	15	few	TRBJ2-1	TRBV7-9
TGCAGTGCTAGAGAACCGACAGGGGGGAGTGAAAAACTGTTTTTT	CSAREPTGGSEKLFF	TRBD1	15	once	TRBJ1-4	TRBV20-1